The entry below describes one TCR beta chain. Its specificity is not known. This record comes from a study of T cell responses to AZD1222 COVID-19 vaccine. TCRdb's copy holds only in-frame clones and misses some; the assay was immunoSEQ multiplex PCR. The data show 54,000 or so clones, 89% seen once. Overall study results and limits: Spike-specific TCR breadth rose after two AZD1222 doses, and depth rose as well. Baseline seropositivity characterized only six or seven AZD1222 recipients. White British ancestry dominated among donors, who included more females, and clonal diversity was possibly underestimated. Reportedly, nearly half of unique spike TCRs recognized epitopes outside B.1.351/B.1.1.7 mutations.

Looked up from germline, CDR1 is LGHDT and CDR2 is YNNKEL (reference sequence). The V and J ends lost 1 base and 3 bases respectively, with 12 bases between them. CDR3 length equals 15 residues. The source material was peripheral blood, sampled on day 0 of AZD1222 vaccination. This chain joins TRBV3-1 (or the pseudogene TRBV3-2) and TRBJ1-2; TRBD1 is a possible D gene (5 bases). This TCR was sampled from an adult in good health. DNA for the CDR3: TGTGCCAGCAGCCAAGTTGGGGCAGGACACTATGGCTACACCTTC. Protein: CASSQVGAGHYGYTF.